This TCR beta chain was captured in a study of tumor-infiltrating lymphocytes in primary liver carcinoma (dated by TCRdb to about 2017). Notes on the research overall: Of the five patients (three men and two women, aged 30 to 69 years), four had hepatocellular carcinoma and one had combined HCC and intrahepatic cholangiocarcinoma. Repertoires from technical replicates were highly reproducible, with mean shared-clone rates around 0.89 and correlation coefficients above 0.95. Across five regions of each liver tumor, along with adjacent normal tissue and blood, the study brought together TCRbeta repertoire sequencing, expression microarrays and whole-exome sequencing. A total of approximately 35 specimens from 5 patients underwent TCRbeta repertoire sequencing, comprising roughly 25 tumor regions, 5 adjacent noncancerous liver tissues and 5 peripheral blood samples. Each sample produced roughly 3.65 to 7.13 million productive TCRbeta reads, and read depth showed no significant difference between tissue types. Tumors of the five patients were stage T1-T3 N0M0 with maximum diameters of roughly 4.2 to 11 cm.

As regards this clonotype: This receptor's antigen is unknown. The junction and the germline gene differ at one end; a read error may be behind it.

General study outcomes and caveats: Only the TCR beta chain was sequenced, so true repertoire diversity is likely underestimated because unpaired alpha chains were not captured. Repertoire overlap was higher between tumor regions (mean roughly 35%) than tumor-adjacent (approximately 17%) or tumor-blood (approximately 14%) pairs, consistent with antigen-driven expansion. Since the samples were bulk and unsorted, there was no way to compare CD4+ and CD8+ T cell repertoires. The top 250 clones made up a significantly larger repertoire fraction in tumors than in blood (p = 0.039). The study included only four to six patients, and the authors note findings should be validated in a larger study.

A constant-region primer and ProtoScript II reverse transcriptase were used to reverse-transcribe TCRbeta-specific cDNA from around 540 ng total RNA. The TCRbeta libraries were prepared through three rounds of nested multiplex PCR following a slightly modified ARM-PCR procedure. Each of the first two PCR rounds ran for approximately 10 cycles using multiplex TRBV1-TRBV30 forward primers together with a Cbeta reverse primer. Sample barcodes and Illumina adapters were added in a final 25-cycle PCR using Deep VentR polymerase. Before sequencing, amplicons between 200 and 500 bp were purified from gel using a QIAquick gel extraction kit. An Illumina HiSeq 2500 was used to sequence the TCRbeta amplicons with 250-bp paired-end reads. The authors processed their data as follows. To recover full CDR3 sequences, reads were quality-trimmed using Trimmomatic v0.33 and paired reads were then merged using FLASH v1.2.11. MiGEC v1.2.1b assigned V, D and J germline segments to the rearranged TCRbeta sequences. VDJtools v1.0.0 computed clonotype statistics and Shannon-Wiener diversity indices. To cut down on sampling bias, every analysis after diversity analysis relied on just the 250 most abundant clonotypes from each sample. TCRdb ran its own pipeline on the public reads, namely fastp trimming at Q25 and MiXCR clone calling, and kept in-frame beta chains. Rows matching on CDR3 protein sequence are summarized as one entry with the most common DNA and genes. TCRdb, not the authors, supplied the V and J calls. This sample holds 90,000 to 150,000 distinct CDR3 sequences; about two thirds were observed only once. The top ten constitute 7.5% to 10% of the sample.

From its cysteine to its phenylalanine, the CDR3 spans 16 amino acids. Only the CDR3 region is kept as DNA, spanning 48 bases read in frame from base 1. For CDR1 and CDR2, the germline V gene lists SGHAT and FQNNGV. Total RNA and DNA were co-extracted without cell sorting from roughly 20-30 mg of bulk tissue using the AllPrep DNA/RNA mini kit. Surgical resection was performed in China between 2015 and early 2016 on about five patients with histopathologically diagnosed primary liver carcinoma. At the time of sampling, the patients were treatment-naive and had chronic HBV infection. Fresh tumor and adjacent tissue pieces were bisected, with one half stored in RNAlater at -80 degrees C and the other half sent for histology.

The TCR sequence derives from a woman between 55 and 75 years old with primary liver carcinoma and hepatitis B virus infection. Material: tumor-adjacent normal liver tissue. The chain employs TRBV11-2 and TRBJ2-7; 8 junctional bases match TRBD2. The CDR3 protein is CGSSYGGRTSVSEQYF. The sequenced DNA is TGTGGCAGCAGCTACGGCGGGAGGACCTCGGTAAGTGAGCAGTACTTC.